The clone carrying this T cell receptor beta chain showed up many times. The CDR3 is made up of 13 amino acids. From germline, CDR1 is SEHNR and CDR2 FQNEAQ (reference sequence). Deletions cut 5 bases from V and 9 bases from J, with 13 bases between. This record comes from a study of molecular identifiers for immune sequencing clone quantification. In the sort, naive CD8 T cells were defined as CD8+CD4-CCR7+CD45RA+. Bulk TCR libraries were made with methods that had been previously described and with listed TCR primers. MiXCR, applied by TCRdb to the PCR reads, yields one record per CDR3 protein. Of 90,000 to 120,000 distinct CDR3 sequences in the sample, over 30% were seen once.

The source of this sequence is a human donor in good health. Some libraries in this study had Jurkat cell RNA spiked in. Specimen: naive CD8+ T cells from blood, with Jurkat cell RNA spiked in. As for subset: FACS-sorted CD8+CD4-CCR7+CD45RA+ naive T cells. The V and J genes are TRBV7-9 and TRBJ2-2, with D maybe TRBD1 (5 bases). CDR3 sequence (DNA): TGTGCCAGCAGCACGACAGTCCACCGGGAGCTGTTTTTT. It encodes CASSTTVHRELFF.